The 5 T cell receptor beta chains given below trace back to one sample, sequenced in a study of blood T cell repertoires in COVID-19. Sequenced by immunoSEQ multiplex PCR; TCRdb stores in-frame clones only, minus some. The sample records about 120,000 clones, approximately 80% being singletons. Sequencing was carried out using peripheral blood. The origin of the receptors is a man in his 70s with acute or convalescent COVID-19.

The rearrangement links TRBV10-2 to TRBJ2-5; 10 nucleotides line up with TRBD2. Trimming removed 5 bases from V and 4 bases from J; junction bases left unmatched: 4. The CDR3 has 14 residues. Germline CDR1 and CDR2: WSHSY and SAAADI. The DNA of the CDR3 is TGCGCCAGCAGTCTAGCGGGGGTGGTAGAGACCCAGTACTTC. Translated, it gives CASSLAGVVETQYF.

V and J are TRBV4-1 and TRBJ1-5; D is possibly TRBD1 (6 bases). Germline V gene sequence: CDR1 MGHRA, CDR2 YSYEKL. Trimming left V 5 bases short and J 2 bases short, with 10 bases between. CDR3 size: 14 residues. The DNA of the CDR3 is TGCGCCAGCAGCACATCAGGGGGCAATCAGCCCCAGCATTTT. Amino acids: CASSTSGGNQPQHF.

V usage is TRBV29-1 and J usage is TRBJ2-1; 9 bases are a match to TRBD2. The V gene's germline CDR1 is SQVTM and CDR2 ANQGSEA. V shed 7 bases, J shed 7 bases, and the junction held 11 bases outside the gene matches. The CDR3 length is 14 residues. The CDR3 sequence: CSAGGGGGPNEQFF. Here the CDR3 DNA reads TGCAGCGCCGGGGGCGGGGGGGGCCCTAATGAGCAGTTCTTC.

V and J are TRBV27 and TRBJ2-3; no reliable D call. Between the trimmed V and J ends, which lost 4 bases and 0 bases, there was a span of 20 bases. CDR3 length: 18 amino acids. In germline, CDR1 is MNHEY, CDR2 SMNVEV (reference sequence). In DNA, the CDR3 is TGTGCCAGCAGTTCCCTACGGTTACGAAGAGCTAGCACAGATACGCAGTATTTT. It encodes CASSSLRLRRASTDTQYF.

This chain uses TRBV3-1 (or the pseudogene TRBV3-2) with TRBJ1-4, with TRBD1 matching 7 bases. CDR3 length: 15 amino acids. Losses at the gene ends were 4 bases for V and 9 bases for J; bases not matched to a gene: 11. The germline CDR1 and CDR2 sequences are LGHDT and YNNKEL (reference sequence). CDR3 protein: CASSLPGGQVKKLFF. The CDR3 coding sequence is TGTGCCAGCAGCCTACCGGGCGGACAGGTTAAAAAACTGTTTTTT.